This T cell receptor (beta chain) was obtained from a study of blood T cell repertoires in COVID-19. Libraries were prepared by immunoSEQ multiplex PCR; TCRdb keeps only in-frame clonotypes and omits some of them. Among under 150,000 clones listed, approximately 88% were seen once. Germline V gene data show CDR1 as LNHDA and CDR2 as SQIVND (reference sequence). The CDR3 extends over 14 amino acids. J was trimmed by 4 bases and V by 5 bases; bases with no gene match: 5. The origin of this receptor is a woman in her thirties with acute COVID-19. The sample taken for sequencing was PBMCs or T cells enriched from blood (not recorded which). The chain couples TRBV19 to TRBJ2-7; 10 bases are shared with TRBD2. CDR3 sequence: CASSAASGSYEQYF. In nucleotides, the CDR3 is TGTGCCAGTAGTGCCGCTAGCGGGAGTTACGAGCAGTACTTC.